The sequence of this T cell receptor beta chain was determined in a study of regulatory T cells in long-lasting Graves disease (dated by TCRdb to about 2021). Notes on the research overall: Antithyroid drugs had been taken for less than 3 months by newly diagnosed Graves' disease patients. A total of approximately 35 samples were covered by TCR sequencing, comprising some 13 persistent and around 20 newly diagnosed Graves' disease patients. Patients with persistent Graves' disease were compared with patients with newly diagnosed Graves' disease using TCR sequencing and RNA sequencing of peripheral blood. The study was conducted in China and was registered as a clinical trial.

Beyond this particular receptor, the publication reports: Persistent disease showed preferential use of TRBV28, TRBJ1-2 and TRBJ2-5, whereas newly diagnosed disease favored TRBV20-1 and TRBJ2-1. The small sample size was acknowledged by the authors as a limitation that may reduce accuracy. A larger number of public clonotypes was shared among persistent patients (about 2,700) than among newly diagnosed patients (about 990). Lower TCR Shannon entropy and fewer highly expanded clones were observed in persistent Graves' disease patients than in newly diagnosed patients, which suggested clonal expansion. Sequencing and analysis were restricted to the TCR beta chain. Because the primary lesion, thyroid tissue, could not be accessed, the study looked at peripheral blood alone.

This clonotype was counted at least ten times. Its antigen target is currently unknown. It has no much larger one-base neighbor in the sample; base qualities were not kept. The CDR3 holds 15 amino acids from the cysteine to the phenylalanine. Of the read, only the CDR3 DNA is kept; its 45 bases are in frame from base 1. The germline V gene specifies SGHAT as CDR1 and FQNNGV as CDR2. Trimming takes 1 base off V and 4 bases off J; junction bases not matched to a gene: 6. Libraries came from multiplex PCR. TCRdb records Illumina HiSeq 4000 as the sequencer. CDR3 regions were amplified by Arm-PCR with iRepertoire HTBI primers to construct TCR beta libraries. Before sequencing, the PCR products went through gel purification. In the authors' own workflow: Across samples, 62 TRBV and roughly 15 TRBJ segments were identified and used for gene usage analysis of CDR3 amino acid clonotypes. COPE and FqMerger were used to merge the filtered high-quality paired reads into contigs. BLAST was used to align contigs to the IMGT TRBV, TRBD and TRBJ reference genes, and CDR3 was defined following IMGT. Clonotypes above 0.1% frequency were classified as highly expanded clones. Shannon entropy served as the measure of repertoire diversity, while the Gini coefficient captured V-J evenness. Public clonotypes were defined as clonotypes shared by more than one individual. TCRdb ran its own pipeline on the public reads, namely fastp trimming at Q25 and MiXCR clone calling, and kept in-frame beta chains. Rows with a matching CDR3 protein are joined into one entry that keeps the most common DNA and genes. TCRdb's processing, not the authors', yielded these V and J calls. For this sample there are 350,000 to 400,000 distinct CDR3 sequences; around 16% appear just once. Clones ranked in the top ten supply around 20% of the sample.

The sample's time point, from its label and the paper: newly diagnosed GD, antithyroid drugs for less than 3 months. RNA was extracted from PBMCs in TRIzol for both TCR sequencing and RNA sequencing. The diagnosis of Graves' disease followed American Thyroid Association guidelines. Patients were recruited from an endocrinology department in Xi'an, China. From each patient, about 9.7 milliliters of peripheral blood was collected into an EDTA anticoagulant tube. Ficoll Paque Plus density gradient separation was used to isolate PBMCs, and no further T cell sorting was done. An Agilent 2100 Bioanalyzer and agarose gel were used to check RNA quality, while a NanoDrop 2000 measured RNA concentration. The sample was also reused in another study, on T cells in Graves' hyperthyroidism and ophthalmopathy. As the second publication notes: Graves' hyperthyroidism was defined as stable when no progression to ophthalmopathy occurred over 18 months of follow-up. Hyperthyroidism patients were aged 18 to 65 years and newly diagnosed, with disease duration of less than 2 months. The study excluded patients with uncontrolled infections, other autoimmune diseases, pregnancy or lactation. Diagnoses relied on clinical symptoms, serum thyroxine and TRAb, thyroid ultrasound and orbital computed tomography. For the first round of RT-PCR on the TCR CDR3, the HTBI primer set was used together with the Qiagen OneStep RT-PCR kit. Most expanded thyroid clonotypes (frequency above 0.001) were also detected in blood, suggesting blood repertoires may reflect thyroid immune responses. A 13 V-J signature model separated ophthalmopathy from stable hyperthyroidism, with roughly 88% sensitivity and around 84% specificity in cross-validation and 80%/75% in testing. In validation, progression to ophthalmopathy was predicted by the model with 70.59% sensitivity and around 75% specificity, a median of roughly six months before onset. TCR V-J signatures able to tell the groups apart were searched for in a discovery cohort of 90 to 100 patients, of whom more than 40 had Graves' ophthalmopathy and roughly 57 had stable Graves' hyperthyroidism. Whether ophthalmopathy could be predicted prospectively was tested in an independent validation cohort made up of approximately 19 hyperthyroidism patients plus 17 patients who later progressed to ophthalmopathy. The approximately 98 discovery patients were randomly divided into training and test sets at a 7:3 ratio. In several Graves' hyperthyroidism patients, the study also compared T-cell repertoires from thyroid tissue with T-cell repertoires from blood. After sampling, hyperthyroidism patients received methimazole starting at 30 mg daily, and ophthalmopathy patients received high-dose intravenous methylprednisolone. The libraries were constructed in a second round of multiplex PCR and then size-selected and purified. Libraries were sequenced paired-end with 100 bp reads on an Illumina HiSeq2000. SOAPnuke was used to process the raw data, removing reads that contained adapters or uncalled bases, had a mean Phred below 15, or lacked an exact match to the constant primer or identifier. High-quality paired reads were merged using COPE v1.2.5, and each unique nucleotide sequence was defined as a clonotype. MiTCR v1.1 was used to align clonotypes to the IMGT TRBV, TRBD and TRBJ reference segments. The analysis was restricted to V-J combinations with a frequency above 0.0001, which together covered about 99% of the repertoires. The TCS score was defined as F50 (clonal expansion) divided by E x V (chaos), with BLOSUM62-based TCRdist calculated between CDR3 peptides within each V-J. Welch's t-statistics and random forest reduced fewer than 550 V-J features to roughly 13, which were used in a naive Bayes classifier (R e1071). No statistical method was used to fix the sample size in advance, and group allocation was not hidden from the investigators. The paper reports TCR Vbeta CDR3 sequencing of roughly 140 peripheral blood samples: some 44 ophthalmopathy, 75 to 80 hyperthyroidism and approximately 17 progressor patients.

The starting material was peripheral blood mononuclear cells (PBMCs), obtained at new diagnosis, from a patient treated with antithyroid drugs. The sequence came from a woman in her late teens or twenties with Graves disease. Donor details come from another sample of the same person, matched by shared clones. The chain is encoded by TRBV11-2 joined to TRBJ2-5; 7 bases in the middle match TRBD2. The CDR3 here reads CASSLAWTSGETQYF. The sequence in DNA is TGTGCCAGCAGCTTAGCCTGGACTAGTGGAGAGACCCAGTACTTC. Outside the CDR3, residues come from the reference TRBV11-2 and TRBJ2-5 proteins, so the full variable domain is: EAGVAQSPRYKIIEKRQSVAFWCNPISGHATLYWYQQILGQGPKLLIQFQNNGVVDDSQLPKDRFSAERLKGVDSTLKIQPAKLEDSAVYLCASSLAWTSGETQYFGPGTRLLVL.